This TCR beta chain was recorded in a study of OX40 agonist ivuxolimab in advanced cancers. Study at large: Prior anti-PD-1, anti-PD-L1 or anti-CTLA-4 therapy was allowed; 35% to 40% had some.

Germline CDR1 and CDR2: SEHNR and FQNEAQ (reference sequence). Germline trimming cut 1 base from V and 4 bases from J; bases unmatched to any gene: 3. The CDR3 has 14 amino acids. Generated by immunoSEQ multiplex PCR, the TCRdb table keeps only in-frame clones and is missing some. The table includes around 84,000 clones, 94% detected once. This specimen consisted of CD4+ or CD8+ T cells sorted from blood, obtained in a trial of the OX40 agonist ivuxolimab. The chain joins TRBV7-9 to TRBJ1-2; TRBD1 agrees at 7 bases. The TCR sequence derives from an adult with an advanced solid tumor such as melanoma, head and neck, liver or kidney cancer. CDR3 sequence: CASSLGQGPYGYTF. DNA for the CDR3: TGTGCCAGCAGCTTAGGACAGGGACCCTATGGCTACACCTTC.